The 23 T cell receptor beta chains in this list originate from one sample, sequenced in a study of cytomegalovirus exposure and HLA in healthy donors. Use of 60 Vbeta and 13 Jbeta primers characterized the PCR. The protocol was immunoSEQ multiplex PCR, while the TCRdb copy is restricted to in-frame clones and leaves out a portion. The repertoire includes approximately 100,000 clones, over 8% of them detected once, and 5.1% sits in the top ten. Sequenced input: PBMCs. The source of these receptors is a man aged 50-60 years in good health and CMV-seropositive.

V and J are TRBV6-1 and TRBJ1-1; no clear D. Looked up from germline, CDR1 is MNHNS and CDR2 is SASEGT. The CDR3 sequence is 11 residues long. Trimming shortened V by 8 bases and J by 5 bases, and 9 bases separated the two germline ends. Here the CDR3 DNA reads TGTGCCAGCGAGGAGTATACTGAAGCTTTCTTT. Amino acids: CASEEYTEAFF.

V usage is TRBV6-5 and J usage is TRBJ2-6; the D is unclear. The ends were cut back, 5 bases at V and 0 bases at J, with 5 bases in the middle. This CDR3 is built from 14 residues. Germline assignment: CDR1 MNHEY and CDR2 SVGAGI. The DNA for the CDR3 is TGTGCCAGCAGTCCCCTCTCTGGGGCCAACGTCCTGACTTTC. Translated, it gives CASSPLSGANVLTF.

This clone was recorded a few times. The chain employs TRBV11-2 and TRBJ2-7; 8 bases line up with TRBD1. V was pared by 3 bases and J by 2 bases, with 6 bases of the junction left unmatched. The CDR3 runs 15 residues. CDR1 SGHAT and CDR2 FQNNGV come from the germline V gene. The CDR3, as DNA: TGTGCCAGCAGCTTCCCAGACAGGGGACCCTACGAGCAGTACTTC. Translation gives CASSFPDRGPYEQYF.

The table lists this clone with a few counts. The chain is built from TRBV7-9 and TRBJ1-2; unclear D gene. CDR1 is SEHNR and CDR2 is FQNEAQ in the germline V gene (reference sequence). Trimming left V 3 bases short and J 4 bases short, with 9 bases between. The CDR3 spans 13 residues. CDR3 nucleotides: TGTGCCAGCAGCTTTATAGACTCCTATGGCTACACCTTC. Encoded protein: CASSFIDSYGYTF.

CDR3 residues: CASGSPPPATGRNTDTQYF. The CDR3 DNA is TGTGCTAGTGGATCCCCACCCCCCGCGACAGGGAGGAACACAGATACGCAGTATTTT. The rearrangement joins TRBV12-5 to TRBJ2-3, with a possible D match to TRBD1 (7 bases). Germline V gives CDR1 LGHNT, CDR2 FRNRAP. The CDR3 runs to 19 residues. The germline V and J ends were trimmed by 6 bases and 2 bases, with 27 bases remaining between them.

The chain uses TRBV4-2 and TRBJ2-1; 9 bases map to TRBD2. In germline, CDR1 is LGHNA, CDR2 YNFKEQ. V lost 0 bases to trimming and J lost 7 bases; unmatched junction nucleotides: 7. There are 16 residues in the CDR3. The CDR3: CASSQEGLAGRNEQFF. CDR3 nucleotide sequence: TGTGCCAGCAGCCAAGAAGGCCTAGCGGGACGGAATGAGCAGTTCTTC.

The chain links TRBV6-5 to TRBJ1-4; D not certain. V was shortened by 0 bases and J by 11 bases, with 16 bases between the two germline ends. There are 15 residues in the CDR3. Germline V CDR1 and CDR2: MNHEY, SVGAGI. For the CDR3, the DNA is TGTGCCAGCAGTTACTCGGGAGGGATTAATGTCAAACTGTTTTTT. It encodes CASSYSGGINVKLFF.

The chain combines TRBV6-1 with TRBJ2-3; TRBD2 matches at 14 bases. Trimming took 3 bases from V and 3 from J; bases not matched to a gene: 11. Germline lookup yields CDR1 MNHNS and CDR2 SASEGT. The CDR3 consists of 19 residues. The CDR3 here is CASSDLNPGLAGVTDTQYF. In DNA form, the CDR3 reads TGTGCCAGCAGTGATTTAAACCCGGGACTAGCGGGAGTAACAGATACGCAGTATTTT.

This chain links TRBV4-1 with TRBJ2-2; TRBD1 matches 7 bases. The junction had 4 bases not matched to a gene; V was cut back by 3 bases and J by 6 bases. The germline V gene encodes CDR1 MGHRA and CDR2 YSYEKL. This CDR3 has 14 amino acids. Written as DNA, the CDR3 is TGCGCCAGCAGCCAGTACGACAGGGCCGGGGAGCTGTTTTTT. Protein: CASSQYDRAGELFF.

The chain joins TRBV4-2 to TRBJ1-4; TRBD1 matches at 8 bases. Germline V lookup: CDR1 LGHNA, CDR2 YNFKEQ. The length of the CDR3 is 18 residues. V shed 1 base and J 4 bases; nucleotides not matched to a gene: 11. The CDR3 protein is CASSQGEKGQGGNEKLFF. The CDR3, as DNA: TGTGCCAGCAGCCAAGGGGAAAAAGGACAGGGAGGTAATGAAAAACTGTTTTTT.

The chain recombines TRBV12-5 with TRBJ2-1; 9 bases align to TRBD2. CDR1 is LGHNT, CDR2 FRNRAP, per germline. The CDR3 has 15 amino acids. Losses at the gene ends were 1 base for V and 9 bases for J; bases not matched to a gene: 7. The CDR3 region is CASGLGLAGMVEQFF. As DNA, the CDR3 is TGTGCTAGTGGTTTGGGTCTAGCGGGAATGGTTGAGCAGTTCTTC. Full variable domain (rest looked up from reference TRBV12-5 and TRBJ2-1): DARVTQTPRHKVTEMGQEVTMRCQPILGHNTVFWYRQTMMQGLELLAYFRNRAPLDDSGMPKDRFSAEMPDATLATLKIQPSEPRDSAVYFCASGLGLAGMVEQFFGPGTRLTVL.

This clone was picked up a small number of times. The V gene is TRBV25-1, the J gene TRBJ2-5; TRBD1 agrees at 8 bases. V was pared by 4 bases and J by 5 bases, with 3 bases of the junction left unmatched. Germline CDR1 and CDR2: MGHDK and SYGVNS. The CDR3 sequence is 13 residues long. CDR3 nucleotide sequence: TGTGCCAGCAGTGTGACAGGGGTGGAGACCCAGTACTTC. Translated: CASSVTGVETQYF.

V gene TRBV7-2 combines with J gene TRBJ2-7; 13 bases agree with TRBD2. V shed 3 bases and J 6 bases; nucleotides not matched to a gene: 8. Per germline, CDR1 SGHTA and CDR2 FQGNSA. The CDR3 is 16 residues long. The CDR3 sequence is CASSFAAGTSGAEQYF. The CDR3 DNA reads TGTGCCAGCAGCTTCGCCGCGGGGACTAGCGGGGCCGAGCAGTACTTC.

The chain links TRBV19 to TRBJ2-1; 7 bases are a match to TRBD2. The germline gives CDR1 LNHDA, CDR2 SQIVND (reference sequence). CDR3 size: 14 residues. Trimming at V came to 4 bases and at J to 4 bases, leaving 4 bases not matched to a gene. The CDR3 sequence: CASSRGGDYNEQFF. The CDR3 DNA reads TGTGCCAGTAGTAGGGGGGGGGATTACAATGAGCAGTTCTTC.

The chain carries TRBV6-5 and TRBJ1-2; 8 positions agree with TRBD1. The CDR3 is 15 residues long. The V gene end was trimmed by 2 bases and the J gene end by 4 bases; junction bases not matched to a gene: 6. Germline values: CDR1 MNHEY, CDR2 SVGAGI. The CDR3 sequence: CASSYHRDRRYGYTF. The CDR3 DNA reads TGTGCCAGCAGTTACCATAGGGACAGGCGCTATGGCTACACCTTC.

The CDR3 region has the DNA TGCGCCAGCAGCCAAGATATCGGCTCCTACGAGCAGTACTTC. Encoded protein: CASSQDIGSYEQYF. V is TRBV4-1 and J is TRBJ2-7, with D unresolved. Germline V CDR1 and CDR2: MGHRA, YSYEKL. Trimming removed 0 bases from V and 0 bases from J, with 6 bases in between. CDR3 length: 14 residues.

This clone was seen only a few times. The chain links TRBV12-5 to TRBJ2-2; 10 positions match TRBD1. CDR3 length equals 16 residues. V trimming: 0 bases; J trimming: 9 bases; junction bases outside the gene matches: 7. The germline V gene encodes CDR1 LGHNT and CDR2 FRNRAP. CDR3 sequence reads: CASGLVLGQGKRELFF. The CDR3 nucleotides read TGTGCTAGTGGTTTGGTATTGGGACAGGGGAAAAGGGAGCTGTTTTTT. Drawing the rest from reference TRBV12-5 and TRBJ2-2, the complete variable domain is DARVTQTPRHKVTEMGQEVTMRCQPILGHNTVFWYRQTMMQGLELLAYFRNRAPLDDSGMPKDRFSAEMPDATLATLKIQPSEPRDSAVYFCASGLVLGQGKRELFFGEGSRLTVL.

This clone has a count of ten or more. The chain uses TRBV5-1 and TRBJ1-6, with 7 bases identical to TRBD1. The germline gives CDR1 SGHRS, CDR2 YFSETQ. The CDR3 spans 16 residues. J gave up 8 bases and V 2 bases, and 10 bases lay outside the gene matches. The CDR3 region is CASSLRTGVTDSPLHF. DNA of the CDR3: TGCGCCAGCAGCTTAAGGACAGGAGTTACGGATTCACCCCTCCACTTT. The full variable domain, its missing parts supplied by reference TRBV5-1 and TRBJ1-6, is KAGVTQTPRYLIKTRGQQVTLSCSPISGHRSVSWYQQTPGQGLQFLFEYFSETQRNKGNFPGRFSGRQFSNSRSEMNVSTLELGDSALYLCASSLRTGVTDSPLHFGNGTRLTVT.

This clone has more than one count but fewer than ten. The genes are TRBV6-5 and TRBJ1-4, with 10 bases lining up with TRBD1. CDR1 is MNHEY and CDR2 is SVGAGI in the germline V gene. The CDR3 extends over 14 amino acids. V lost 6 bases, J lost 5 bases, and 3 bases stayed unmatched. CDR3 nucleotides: TGTGCCAGCAGCTTGGACAGGGGGAATGAAAAACTGTTTTTT. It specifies CASSLDRGNEKLFF.

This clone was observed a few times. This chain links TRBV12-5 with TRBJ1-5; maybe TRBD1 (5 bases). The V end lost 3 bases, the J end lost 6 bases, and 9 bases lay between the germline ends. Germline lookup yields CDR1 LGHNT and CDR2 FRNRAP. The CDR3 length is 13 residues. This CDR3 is CASGLGVGQPQHF. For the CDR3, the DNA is TGTGCTAGTGGTTTAGGGGTTGGTCAGCCCCAGCATTTT.

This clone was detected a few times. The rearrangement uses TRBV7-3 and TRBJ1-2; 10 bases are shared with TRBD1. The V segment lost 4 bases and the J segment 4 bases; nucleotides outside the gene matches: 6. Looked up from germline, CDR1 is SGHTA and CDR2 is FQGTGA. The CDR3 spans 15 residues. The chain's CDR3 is CASSSGQGWGYGYTF. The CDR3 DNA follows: TGTGCCAGCAGCTCGGGACAGGGGTGGGGCTATGGCTACACCTTC.

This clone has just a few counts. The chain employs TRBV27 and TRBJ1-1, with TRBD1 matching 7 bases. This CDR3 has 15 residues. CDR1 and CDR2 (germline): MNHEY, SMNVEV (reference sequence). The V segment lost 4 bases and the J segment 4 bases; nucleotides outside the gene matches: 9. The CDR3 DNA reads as TGTGCCAGCAGTTCTCCGACAGGGTTTCGCACTGAAGCTTTCTTT. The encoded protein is CASSSPTGFRTEAFF.

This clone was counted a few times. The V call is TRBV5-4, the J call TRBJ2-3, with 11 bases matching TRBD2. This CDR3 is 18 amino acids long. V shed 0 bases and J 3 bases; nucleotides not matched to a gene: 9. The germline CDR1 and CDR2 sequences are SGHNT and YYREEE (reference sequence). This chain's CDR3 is CASSLGGYTSGRTDTQYF. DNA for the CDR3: TGTGCCAGCAGCTTGGGGGGTTACACTAGCGGGAGAACAGATACGCAGTATTTT.